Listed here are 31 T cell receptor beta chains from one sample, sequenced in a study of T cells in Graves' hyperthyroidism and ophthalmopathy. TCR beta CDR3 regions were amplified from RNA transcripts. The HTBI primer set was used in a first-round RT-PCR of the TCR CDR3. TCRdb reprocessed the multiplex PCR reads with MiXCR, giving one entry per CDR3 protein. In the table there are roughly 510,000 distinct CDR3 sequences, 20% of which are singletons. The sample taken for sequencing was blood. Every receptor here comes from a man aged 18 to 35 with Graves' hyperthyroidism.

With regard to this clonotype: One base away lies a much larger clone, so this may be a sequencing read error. The CDR3: CASSQGALAKSIQYF. As DNA, the CDR3 is TGCGCCAGCAGCCAAGGAGCGCTAGCCAAAAGCATTCAGTACTTC. The chain uses TRBV4-1 and TRBJ2-4; D might be TRBD2 (5 bases). Germline CDR1 and CDR2: MGHRA and YSYEKL. The CDR3 loop spans 15 amino acids.

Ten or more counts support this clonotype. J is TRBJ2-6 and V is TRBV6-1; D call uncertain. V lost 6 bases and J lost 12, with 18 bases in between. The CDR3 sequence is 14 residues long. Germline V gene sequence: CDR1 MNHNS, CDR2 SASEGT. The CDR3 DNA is TGTGCCAGCAGCCCAAGGCCGGGCCTCAGCGTCCTGACTTTC. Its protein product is CASSPRPGLSVLTF.

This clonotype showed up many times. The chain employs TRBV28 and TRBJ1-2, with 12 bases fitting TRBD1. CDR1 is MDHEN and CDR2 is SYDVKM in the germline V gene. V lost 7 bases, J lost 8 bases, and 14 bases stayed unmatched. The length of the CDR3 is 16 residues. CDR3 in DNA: TGTGCCAGCATCCGTATGGGGGGACAGGGGGCGGAAGGCTACACCTTC. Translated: CASIRMGGQGAEGYTF.

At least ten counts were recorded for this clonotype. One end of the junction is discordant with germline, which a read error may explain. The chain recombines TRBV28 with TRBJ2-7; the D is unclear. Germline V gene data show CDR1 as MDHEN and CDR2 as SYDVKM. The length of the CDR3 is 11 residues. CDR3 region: CASSLSYVQYF. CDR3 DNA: TGTGCCAGCAGTTTAAGTTACGTGCAGTACTTC. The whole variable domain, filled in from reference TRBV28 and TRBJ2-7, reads DVKVTQSSRYLVKRTGEKVFLECVQDMDHENMFWYRQDPGLGLRLIYFSYDVKMKEKGDIPEGYSVSREKKERFSLILESASTNQTSMYLCASSLSYVQYFGPGTRLTVT.

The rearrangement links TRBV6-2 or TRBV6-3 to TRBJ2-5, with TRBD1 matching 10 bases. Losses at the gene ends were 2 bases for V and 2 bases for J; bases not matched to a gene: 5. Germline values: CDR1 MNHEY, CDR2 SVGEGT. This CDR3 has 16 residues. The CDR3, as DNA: TGTGCCAGCAGTTACCCGGGACAGGGGATACAAGAGACCCAGTACTTC. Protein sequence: CASSYPGQGIQETQYF.

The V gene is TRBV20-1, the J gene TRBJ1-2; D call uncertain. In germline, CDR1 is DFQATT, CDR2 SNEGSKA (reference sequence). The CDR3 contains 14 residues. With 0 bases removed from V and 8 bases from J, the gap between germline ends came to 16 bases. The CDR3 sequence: CSARDPADVGGYTF. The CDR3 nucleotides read TGCAGTGCTAGAGACCCTGCCGATGTCGGGGGCTACACCTTC.

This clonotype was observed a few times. This chain's CDR3 is CASSATGGDYEQYF. DNA for the CDR3: TGCGCCAGCAGCGCAACGGGGGGGGACTACGAGCAGTACTTC. This chain connects TRBV4-1 to TRBJ2-7, with 8 positions matching TRBD2. The germline CDR1 and CDR2 sequences are MGHRA and YSYEKL. This CDR3 region has 14 residues. The V segment lost 5 bases and the J segment 3 bases; nucleotides outside the gene matches: 6.

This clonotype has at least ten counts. Here the CDR3 reads CASSLPSGGEQYF. CDR3 bases: TGTGCCAGTAGTCTCCCCTCCGGGGGAGAGCAGTACTTC. The rearrangement joins TRBV19 to TRBJ2-7, with D perhaps matching TRBD2 (6 bases). The ends were cut back, 5 bases at V and 7 bases at J, with 15 bases in the middle. The CDR3 is made up of 13 amino acids. CDR1 and CDR2 (germline): LNHDA, SQIVND (reference sequence).

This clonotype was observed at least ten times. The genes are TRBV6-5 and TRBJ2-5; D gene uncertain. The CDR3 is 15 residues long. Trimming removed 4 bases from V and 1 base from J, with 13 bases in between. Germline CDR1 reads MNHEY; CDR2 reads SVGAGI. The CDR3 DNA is TGTGCCAGCAGTTTCCAGCGAAAAAGCCAAGAGACCCAGTACTTC. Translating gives CASSFQRKSQETQYF.

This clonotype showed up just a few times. This chain's CDR3 is CAWSPRARGEQYF. CDR3 DNA sequence: TGTGCCTGGAGTCCCAGGGCTAGAGGCGAGCAGTACTTC. The chain uses TRBV30 and TRBJ2-7; perhaps TRBD1 as D (5 bases). The CDR3 runs 13 residues. The germline V gene has CDR1 GTSNPN and CDR2 SVGIG (reference sequence). Trimming pared 2 bases from V and 6 bases from J, leaving 14 bases between. Complete variable domain (other parts from reference TRBV30 and TRBJ2-7): SQTIHQWPATLVQPVGSPLSLECTVEGTSNPNLYWYRQAAGRGLQLLFYSVGIGQISSEVPQNLSASRPQDRQFILSSKKLLLSDSGFYLCAWSPRARGEQYFGPGTRLTVT.

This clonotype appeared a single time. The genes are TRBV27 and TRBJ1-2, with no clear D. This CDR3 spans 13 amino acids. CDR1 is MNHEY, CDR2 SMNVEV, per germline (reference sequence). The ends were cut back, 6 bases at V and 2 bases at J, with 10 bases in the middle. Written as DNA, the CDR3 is TGTGCCAGCAGGGCTGGACGGAACTATGGCTACACCTTC. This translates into CASRAGRNYGYTF.

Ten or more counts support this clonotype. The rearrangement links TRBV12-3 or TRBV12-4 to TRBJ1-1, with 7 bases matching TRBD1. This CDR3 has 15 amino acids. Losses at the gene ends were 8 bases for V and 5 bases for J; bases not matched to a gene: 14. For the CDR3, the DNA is TGTGCCAGCGACCCCGTCAGGGGGGGAGGAACTGAAGCTTTCTTT. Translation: CASDPVRGGGTEAFF.

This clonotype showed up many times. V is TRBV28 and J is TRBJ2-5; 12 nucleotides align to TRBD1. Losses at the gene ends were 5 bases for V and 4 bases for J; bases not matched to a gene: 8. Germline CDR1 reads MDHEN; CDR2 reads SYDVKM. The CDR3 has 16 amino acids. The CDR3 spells CASSHSGQGAPETQYF. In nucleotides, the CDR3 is TGTGCCAGCAGTCACTCGGGACAGGGGGCGCCAGAGACCCAGTACTTC.

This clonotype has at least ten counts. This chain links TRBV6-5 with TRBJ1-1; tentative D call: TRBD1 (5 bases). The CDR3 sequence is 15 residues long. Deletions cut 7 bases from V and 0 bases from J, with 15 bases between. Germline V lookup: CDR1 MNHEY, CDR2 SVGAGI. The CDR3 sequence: CASKTGIAMNTEAFF. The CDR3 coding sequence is TGTGCCAGCAAAACAGGCATCGCTATGAACACTGAAGCTTTCTTT.

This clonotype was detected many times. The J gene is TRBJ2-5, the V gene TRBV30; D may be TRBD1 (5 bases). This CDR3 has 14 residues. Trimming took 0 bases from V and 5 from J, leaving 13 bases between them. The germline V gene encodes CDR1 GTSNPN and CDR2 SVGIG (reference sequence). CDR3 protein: CAWSVPGAGETQYF. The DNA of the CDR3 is TGTGCCTGGAGTGTACCTGGGGCCGGGGAGACCCAGTACTTC.

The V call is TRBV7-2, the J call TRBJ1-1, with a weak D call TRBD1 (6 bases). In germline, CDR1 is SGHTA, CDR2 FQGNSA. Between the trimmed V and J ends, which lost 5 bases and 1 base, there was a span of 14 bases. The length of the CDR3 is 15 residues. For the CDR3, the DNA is TGTGCCAGCAGCCCAAACGGACAGCCGAACACTGAAGCTTTCTTT. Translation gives CASSPNGQPNTEAFF.

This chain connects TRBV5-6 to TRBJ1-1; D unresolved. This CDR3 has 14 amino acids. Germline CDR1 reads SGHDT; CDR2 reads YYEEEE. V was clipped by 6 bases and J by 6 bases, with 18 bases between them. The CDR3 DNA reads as TGTGCCAGCACCCGAGGAAATCGGGGATCTGAAGCTTTCTTT. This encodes CASTRGNRGSEAFF.

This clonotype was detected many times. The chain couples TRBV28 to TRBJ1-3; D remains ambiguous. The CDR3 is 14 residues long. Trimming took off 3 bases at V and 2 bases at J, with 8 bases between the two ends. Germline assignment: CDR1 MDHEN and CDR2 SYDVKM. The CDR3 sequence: CASSLPFPGNTIYF. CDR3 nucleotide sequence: TGTGCCAGCAGTTTGCCATTCCCTGGAAACACCATATATTTT.

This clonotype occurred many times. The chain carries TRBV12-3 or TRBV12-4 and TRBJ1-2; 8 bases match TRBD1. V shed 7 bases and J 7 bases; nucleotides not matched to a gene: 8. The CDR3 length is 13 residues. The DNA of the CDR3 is TGTGCCAGCAATACCGGGACAGGAGGTGGCTACACCTTC. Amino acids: CASNTGTGGGYTF.

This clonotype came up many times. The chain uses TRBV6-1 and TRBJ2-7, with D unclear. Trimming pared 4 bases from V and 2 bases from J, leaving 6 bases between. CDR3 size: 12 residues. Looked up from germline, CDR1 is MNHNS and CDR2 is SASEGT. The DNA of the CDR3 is TGTGCCAGCAGTGGACCGGCCTACGAGCAGTACTTC. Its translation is CASSGPAYEQYF.

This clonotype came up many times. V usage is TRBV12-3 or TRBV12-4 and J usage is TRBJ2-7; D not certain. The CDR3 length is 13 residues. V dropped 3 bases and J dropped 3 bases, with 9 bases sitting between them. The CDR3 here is CASSFRTHYEQYF. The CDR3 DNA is TGTGCCAGCAGTTTTCGCACCCACTACGAGCAGTACTTC.

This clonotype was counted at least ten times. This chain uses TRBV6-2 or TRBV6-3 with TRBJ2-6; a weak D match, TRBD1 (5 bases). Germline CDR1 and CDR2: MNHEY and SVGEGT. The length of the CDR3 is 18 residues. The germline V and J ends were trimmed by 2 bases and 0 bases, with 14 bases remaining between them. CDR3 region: CASSYVGHRISGANVLTF. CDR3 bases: TGTGCCAGCAGTTACGTCGGACACCGCATCTCTGGGGCCAACGTCCTGACTTTC.

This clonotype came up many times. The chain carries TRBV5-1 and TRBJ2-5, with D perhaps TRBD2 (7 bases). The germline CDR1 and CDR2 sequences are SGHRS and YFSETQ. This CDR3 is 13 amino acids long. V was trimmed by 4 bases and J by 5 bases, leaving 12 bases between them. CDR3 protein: CASSPGEGETQYF. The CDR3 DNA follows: TGCGCCAGCAGCCCAGGGGAGGGCGAGACCCAGTACTTC.

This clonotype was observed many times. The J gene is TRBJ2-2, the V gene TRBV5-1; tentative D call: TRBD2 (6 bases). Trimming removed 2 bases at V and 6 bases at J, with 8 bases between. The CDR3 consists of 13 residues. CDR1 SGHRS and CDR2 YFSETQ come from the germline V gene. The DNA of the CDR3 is TGCGCCAGCAGCTTAACTAGCCCCGGGGAGCTGTTTTTT. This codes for CASSLTSPGELFF.

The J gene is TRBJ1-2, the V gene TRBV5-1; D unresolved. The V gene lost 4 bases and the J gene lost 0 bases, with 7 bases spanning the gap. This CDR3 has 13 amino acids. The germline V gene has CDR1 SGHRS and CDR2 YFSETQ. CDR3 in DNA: TGCGCCAGCAGCCAGGCAGCTAACTATGGCTACACCTTC. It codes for CASSQAANYGYTF.

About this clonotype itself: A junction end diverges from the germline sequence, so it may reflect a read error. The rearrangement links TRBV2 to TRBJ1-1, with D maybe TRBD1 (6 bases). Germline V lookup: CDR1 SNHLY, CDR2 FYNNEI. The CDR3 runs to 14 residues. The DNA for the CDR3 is TGTGCCAGCAGCCCTGAGGGGGGGAACACTGAAGCTTGCTTT. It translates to CASSPEGGNTEACF.

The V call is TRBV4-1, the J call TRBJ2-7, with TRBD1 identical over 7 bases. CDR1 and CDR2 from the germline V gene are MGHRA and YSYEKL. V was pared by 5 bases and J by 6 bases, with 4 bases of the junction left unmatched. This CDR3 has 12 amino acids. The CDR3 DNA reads TGCGCCAGCAGCGGAGCAGGGGGCGAGCAGTACTTC. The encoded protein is CASSGAGGEQYF.

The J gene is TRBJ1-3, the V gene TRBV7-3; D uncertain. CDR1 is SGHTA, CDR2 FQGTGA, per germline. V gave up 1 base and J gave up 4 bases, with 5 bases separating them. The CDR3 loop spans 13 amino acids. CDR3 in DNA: TGTGCCAGCAGCTTAAATGGAGGAAACACCATATATTTT. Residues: CASSLNGGNTIYF.

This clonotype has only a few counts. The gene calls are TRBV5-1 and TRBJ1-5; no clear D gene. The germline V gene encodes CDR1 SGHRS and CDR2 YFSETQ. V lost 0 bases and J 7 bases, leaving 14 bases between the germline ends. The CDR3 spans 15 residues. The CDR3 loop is CASSLVGSRGQPQHF. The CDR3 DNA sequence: TGCGCCAGCAGCTTGGTGGGGAGTCGTGGCCAGCCCCAGCATTTT.

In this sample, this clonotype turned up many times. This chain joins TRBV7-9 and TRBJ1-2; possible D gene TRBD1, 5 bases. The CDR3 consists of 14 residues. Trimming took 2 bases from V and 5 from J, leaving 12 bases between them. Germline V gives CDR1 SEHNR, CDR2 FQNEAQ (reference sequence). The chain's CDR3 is CASSLLTEDYGYTF. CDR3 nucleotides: TGTGCCAGCAGCTTACTGACAGAGGATTATGGCTACACCTTC.

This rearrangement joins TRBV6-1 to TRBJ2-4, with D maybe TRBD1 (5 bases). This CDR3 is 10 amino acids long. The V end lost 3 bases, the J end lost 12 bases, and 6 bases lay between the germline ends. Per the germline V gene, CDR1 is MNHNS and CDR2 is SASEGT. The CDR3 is CASSEGHQYF. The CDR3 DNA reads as TGTGCCAGCAGTGAGGGGCATCAGTACTTC.